The 25 T cell receptor beta chains given below trace back to one sample, sequenced in a study of OX40 agonist ivuxolimab in advanced cancers. The method was immunoSEQ multiplex PCR; TCRdb's version includes in-frame clones alone and lacks a portion of them. The sample includes roughly 50,000 clones, about 89% seen only once; the top ten take about 0.36%. Sequences were derived from CD4+ or CD8+ T cells sorted from blood, sampled in a trial of the OX40 agonist ivuxolimab. These receptors were collected from an adult with an advanced solid tumor such as melanoma, head and neck, liver or kidney cancer.

Only a few counts were recorded for this clone. The chain carries TRBV7-9 and TRBJ1-1; 9 bases agree with TRBD1. CDR3 length equals 14 residues. In germline, CDR1 is SEHNR, CDR2 FQNEAQ (reference sequence). V shed 2 bases and J 10 bases; nucleotides not matched to a gene: 8. CDR3 nucleotide sequence: TGTGCCAGCAGCTTAACAGGGGGCGCCTTTGGAGCTTTCTTT. Translated, it gives CASSLTGGAFGAFF.

The CDR3 loop is CASRVGTSGNYEQYF. DNA of the CDR3: TGTGCCAGCCGGGTGGGGACTAGCGGTAACTACGAGCAGTACTTC. The genes are TRBV7-9 and TRBJ2-7, with TRBD2 matching 11 bases. V lost 8 bases to trimming and J lost 3 bases; unmatched junction nucleotides: 9. Germline CDR1 SEHNR, CDR2 FQNEAQ (reference sequence). The CDR3 is 15 residues long.

This chain links TRBV5-1 with TRBJ2-5; TRBD2 agrees at 10 bases. This CDR3 is 14 amino acids long. The germline gives CDR1 SGHRS, CDR2 YFSETQ. Trimming cost V 4 bases and J 5 bases; bases outside gene matches: 5. The DNA of the CDR3 is TGCGCCAGCAGCCAAGCGGGGGGGCCGGAGACCCAGTACTTC. Translating it yields CASSQAGGPETQYF.

The chain has TRBV5-1 and TRBJ2-2; D call uncertain. Between the trimmed V and J ends, which lost 0 bases and 1 base, there was a span of 4 bases. Germline values: CDR1 SGHRS, CDR2 YFSETQ. This CDR3 spans 14 amino acids. The CDR3 bases are TGCGCCAGCAGCTTGGTAGGGAACACCGGGGAGCTGTTTTTT. Translating it yields CASSLVGNTGELFF.

The rearrangement links TRBV19 to TRBJ2-7; TRBD2 agrees at 10 bases. The CDR3 covers 14 residues. The V gene end was trimmed by 6 bases and the J gene end by 2 bases; junction bases not matched to a gene: 4. The germline gives CDR1 LNHDA, CDR2 SQIVND (reference sequence). The CDR3 DNA reads as TGTGCCAGTAGGGCTAGCGGGAGAACCTACGAGCAGTACTTC. Its translation is CASRASGRTYEQYF.

The genes are TRBV9 and TRBJ2-7; D is undetermined. Germline assignment: CDR1 SGDLS and CDR2 YYNGEE. V shed 2 bases and J shed 6 bases, with 12 bases lying between them. This CDR3 has 13 residues. CDR3 in amino acids: CASSVDLTSEQYF. CDR3 nucleotide sequence: TGTGCCAGCAGCGTGGACCTAACGAGCGAGCAGTACTTC.

The gene calls are TRBV7-6 and TRBJ2-3, with 8 positions matching TRBD2. This CDR3 comprises 15 residues. Germline lookup yields CDR1 SGHVS and CDR2 FNYEAQ. J was trimmed by 2 bases and V by 3 bases; bases with no gene match: 4. The CDR3 loop is CASSFLAGITDTQYF. The CDR3 DNA is TGTGCCAGCAGCTTCTTAGCGGGGATCACAGATACGCAGTATTTT.

A single count supports this clone. V usage is TRBV7-9 and J usage is TRBJ2-3, with a possible D match to TRBD1 (6 bases). Germline V gene data show CDR1 as SEHNR and CDR2 as FQNEAQ (reference sequence). This CDR3 contains 13 residues. The V end lost 7 bases, the J end lost 3 bases, and 11 bases lay between the germline ends. CDR3 loop: CASTQGWTDTQYF. The DNA of the CDR3 is TGTGCCAGCACTCAGGGGTGGACAGATACGCAGTATTTT.

The CDR3 protein is CAWSVKSLRALEETQYF. The CDR3 DNA is TGTGCCTGGAGTGTAAAAAGTTTGAGAGCCTTAGAGGAGACCCAGTACTTC. V gene TRBV30 combines with J gene TRBJ2-5; D is unclear. Germline CDR1 reads GTSNPN; CDR2 reads SVGIG (reference sequence). The CDR3 consists of 17 residues. V shed 0 bases and J shed 5 bases, with 22 bases lying between them. Using reference TRBV30 and TRBJ2-5 for the parts outside the CDR3, the full variable domain is SQTIHQWPATLVQPVGSPLSLECTVEGTSNPNLYWYRQAAGRGLQLLFYSVGIGQISSEVPQNLSASRPQDRQFILSSKKLLLSDSGFYLCAWSVKSLRALEETQYFGPGTRLLVL.

The rearrangement joins TRBV15 to TRBJ1-2; D is unresolved. V dropped 1 base and J dropped 3 bases, with 9 bases sitting between them. Looked up from germline, CDR1 is LNHNV and CDR2 is YYDKDF (reference sequence). The CDR3 is 14 amino acids. The CDR3 nucleotides are TGTGCCACCAGCAGAGGTGAGGTCCACTATGGCTACACCTTC. Its protein is CATSRGEVHYGYTF.

This chain links TRBV5-5 with TRBJ2-3; D might be TRBD2 (6 bases). The CDR3 runs to 14 residues. V was cut by 4 bases and J by 5 bases, with 14 bases left in between. Germline V CDR1 and CDR2: SGHKS, YYEKEE (reference sequence). CDR3 coding DNA: TGTGCCAGCAGCCCCGGCGGGGTACGAGATACGCAGTATTTT. Its protein product is CASSPGGVRDTQYF.

The chain is built from TRBV11-2 and TRBJ1-2; D is possibly TRBD1 (5 bases). Looked up from germline, CDR1 is SGHAT and CDR2 is FQNNGV. This CDR3 is built from 14 residues. Trimming took 3 bases from V and 5 from J, leaving 13 bases between them. The CDR3 nucleotides are TGTGCCAGCAGCTTGGCAGGGAGCGATTATGGCTACACCTTC. It codes for CASSLAGSDYGYTF.

V and J are TRBV7-2 and TRBJ2-5; TRBD2 matches at 9 bases. There are 17 residues in the CDR3. Germline V gene sequence: CDR1 SGHTA, CDR2 FQGNSA. V lost 8 bases to trimming and J lost 3 bases; unmatched junction nucleotides: 16. CDR3 in amino acids: CASVGGRALRSKETQYF. CDR3 DNA: TGTGCCAGCGTCGGCGGGAGGGCTCTGCGATCAAAAGAGACCCAGTACTTC.

The V and J genes are TRBV5-6 and TRBJ2-7; TRBD1 is a possible D gene (6 bases). Per germline, CDR1 SGHDT and CDR2 YYEEEE. CDR3 size: 14 residues. V lost 5 bases, J lost 6 bases, and 18 bases lay in between. The CDR3 DNA reads TGTGCCAGCAGTGGGCAGGGGACCTCGGGCGAGCAGTACTTC. Its translation is CASSGQGTSGEQYF. Combining the CDR3 with reference TRBV5-6 and TRBJ2-7 gives the whole variable domain DAGVTQSPTHLIKTRGQQVTLRCSPKSGHDTVSWYQQALGQGPQFIFQYYEEEERQRGNFPDRFSGHQFPNYSSELNVNALLLGDSALYLCASSGQGTSGEQYFGPGTRLTVT.

The chain employs TRBV7-3 and TRBJ2-5, with 10 nucleotides matching TRBD2. Germline V gives CDR1 SGHTA, CDR2 FQGTGA. There are 15 residues in the CDR3. The V gene end was trimmed by 5 bases and the J gene end by 2 bases; junction bases not matched to a gene: 5. For the CDR3, the DNA is TGTGCCAGCAGCCAACTAGCGGGGATACAAGAGACCCAGTACTTC. Protein sequence: CASSQLAGIQETQYF.

The genes are TRBV28 and TRBJ2-3; D may be TRBD1 (6 bases). CDR1 MDHEN and CDR2 SYDVKM come from the germline V gene. V dropped 7 bases and J dropped 2 bases, with 16 bases sitting between them. The CDR3 runs 15 residues. The CDR3 loop is CASIAGGQITDTQYF. The CDR3 DNA sequence: TGTGCCAGCATAGCAGGAGGACAGATCACAGATACGCAGTATTTT.

The chain combines TRBV19 with TRBJ2-7; no clear D. Germline CDR1 LNHDA, CDR2 SQIVND (reference sequence). The CDR3 length is 17 residues. Trimming stripped 1 base from V and 6 bases from J, with 22 bases between. The CDR3, as DNA: TGTGCCAGTAGTATAGCTGGAGTAGCCAGAACCAGAGGCGAGCAGTACTTC. Protein: CASSIAGVARTRGEQYF.

The chain combines TRBV29-1 with TRBJ1-4, with a possible D match to TRBD1 (6 bases). Germline CDR1 SQVTM, CDR2 ANQGSEA. The V end lost 4 bases, the J end lost 2 bases, and 14 bases lay between the germline ends. This CDR3 contains 15 residues. The CDR3 region has the DNA TGCAGCGTTGCGACAGGTGTAGGGACTAATGAAAAACTGTTTTTT. This gives the protein CSVATGVGTNEKLFF.

This clone was recorded once. The rearrangement links TRBV2 to TRBJ1-4, with 8 bases identical to TRBD1. Germline V CDR1 and CDR2: SNHLY, FYNNEI. CDR3 length: 14 amino acids. Trimming at V came to 9 bases and at J to 10 bases, leaving 13 bases not matched to a gene. The DNA for the CDR3 is TGTGCCAGTAACTCCGGGACAGGAGCCGGAAAACTGTTTTTT. Protein sequence: CASNSGTGAGKLFF.

The genes are TRBV5-1 and TRBJ1-4; 8 positions agree with TRBD1. V gave up 3 bases and J gave up 4 bases; unmatched junction bases: 2. CDR3 length: 14 residues. Germline V gives CDR1 SGHRS, CDR2 YFSETQ. This CDR3 is CASSSTGGNEKLFF. The CDR3 bases are TGCGCCAGCAGCTCTACAGGGGGTAATGAAAAACTGTTTTTT.

The gene calls are TRBV5-1 and TRBJ2-5; D is undetermined. In germline, CDR1 is SGHRS, CDR2 YFSETQ. V lost 3 bases and J 0 bases, leaving 9 bases between the germline ends. This CDR3 is 14 amino acids long. The CDR3 loop is CASSSGRYQETQYF. In nucleotides, the CDR3 is TGCGCCAGCAGCTCAGGACGGTACCAAGAGACCCAGTACTTC.

This sequence joins TRBV19 and TRBJ1-1; unclear D gene. In germline, CDR1 is LNHDA, CDR2 SQIVND (reference sequence). The CDR3 runs 15 residues. Trimming removed 5 bases at V and 0 bases at J, with 13 bases between. In nucleotides, the CDR3 is TGTGCCAGTAGTCCCTGGACGGGATTGAACACTGAAGCTTTCTTT. Protein sequence: CASSPWTGLNTEAFF.

This sequence joins TRBV19 and TRBJ1-5, with D perhaps matching TRBD1 (5 bases). The CDR3 contains 15 residues. Trimming removed 4 bases at V and 9 bases at J, with 19 bases between. The germline CDR1 and CDR2 sequences are LNHDA and SQIVND (reference sequence). CDR3 region: CASSKAYRTGRPQHF. CDR3 nucleotides: TGTGCCAGTAGTAAAGCATACAGGACTGGACGGCCCCAGCATTTT.

This clone was seen a handful of times. CDR3 sequence: CASSLATGQNRYGYTF. CDR3 nucleotides: TGCGCCAGCAGCTTGGCTACCGGACAGAATCGCTATGGCTACACCTTC. The V gene is TRBV5-1, the J gene TRBJ1-2; D is perhaps TRBD1 (6 bases). The CDR3 has 16 amino acids. V shed 0 bases and J shed 4 bases, with 16 bases lying between them. Germline CDR1 is SGHRS and CDR2 is YFSETQ.

The chain is built from TRBV11-2 and TRBJ1-5; TRBD1 agrees at 9 bases. The V gene end was trimmed by 5 bases and the J gene end by 3 bases; junction bases not matched to a gene: 2. This CDR3 spans 14 amino acids. The germline gives CDR1 SGHAT, CDR2 FQNNGV. CDR3 sequence: CASSRTGDNQPQHF. CDR3 in DNA: TGTGCCAGCAGCCGGACAGGGGACAATCAGCCCCAGCATTTT.